This T cell receptor beta chain emerged from a study of T-cell memory formation after mild COVID-19. One entry per CDR3 protein, called by TCRdb with MiXCR from the 5' RACE reads. The sample yields around 340,000 distinct CDR3 sequences, roughly 13% seen once. Study-level findings and limits: Those CD4+ clones that contracted were mainly in CM and EM (CD8+ ones in EMRA). The study found balanced CD4/CD8 in clones contracting day 15 to 85 and a CD4+ lean in later expanders. What remained unconfirmed was the SARS-CoV-2 specificity of second-wave clones peaking on day 37.

Germline CDR1 SGHRS, CDR2 YFSETQ. The CDR3 is 14 amino acids. Trimming removed 0 bases at V and 3 bases at J, with 7 bases between. This clonotype was observed a few times. The antigen is not known. This TCR was recovered from a man younger than 35 who had mild COVID-19 (a few samples of this study predate the infection). Cell type and time point are not known. Sequenced sample: PBMCs or a T cell subset sorted from them (not recorded which). This chain links TRBV5-1 with TRBJ1-3, with D uncertain. CDR3 sequence: CASSLGDNGNTIYF. The CDR3 DNA reads as TGCGCCAGCAGCTTGGGGGATAATGGAAACACCATATATTTT.